The clone carrying this T cell receptor beta chain was observed at least ten times. 450 to 600 ng RNA was reverse transcribed with alpha and beta constant-region primers. Alpha and beta chain libraries were made separately by chain-specific third strand synthesis with multiplexing indices. MiXCR, applied by TCRdb to the 5' RACE reads, yields one record per CDR3 protein. The top ten clones hold approximately 30% of a sample with some 9,300 distinct CDR3 sequences, around 5.4% of them seen once. The data are from a study of HIV-infected patients and healthy controls. Follow-up blood was drawn about 14 weeks, roughly three months, after antiretroviral therapy began. The repertoire came from unfractionated whole blood and reflected all unsorted peripheral T cells. The sample consisted of blood, taken during antiretroviral therapy. This clonotype was obtained from an adult with HIV infection. The donor label of this sample is uncertain.

CDR3 amino acids: CASSLEGTARNYEQYF. CDR3 DNA sequence: TGTGCCAGCAGCTTGGAAGGGACTGCAAGAAACTACGAGCAGTACTTC. V and J are TRBV7-9 and TRBJ2-7, with D tentatively TRBD2 (6 bases). The CDR3 has 16 residues. Germline V gene sequence: CDR1 SEHNR, CDR2 FQNEAQ (reference sequence). Trimming pared 3 bases from V and 3 bases from J, leaving 18 bases between.